The subject of this entry is one TCR beta chain. The antigen is unknown. Trimming cost V 0 bases and J 6 bases, with 8 bases left between them. The CDR3 is made up of 13 amino acids. Germline CDR1 is SGHAT and CDR2 is FQDESV (reference sequence). This sample was taken from a study of cytomegalovirus exposure and HLA in healthy donors. Turning to the study itself: Assignment to the Caucasian-associated ancestry cluster applied to approximately 80% of the approximately 360 genotyped donors.

Study-level findings and limits: Evidence from a later analysis indicated that most CMV-associated TCR beta chains looked HLA-restricted.

The primer mix had 60 Vbeta and 13 Jbeta primers. The method was immunoSEQ multiplex PCR; TCRdb's version includes in-frame clones alone and lacks a portion of them. This table holds tens of thousands of clones, around 81% found once. Input material: PBMCs. This clonotype was obtained from a male donor in good health and CMV-seronegative. The V gene is TRBV11-1, the J gene TRBJ1-2, with no clear D. The CDR3 loop reads CASSLAAGNGYTF. As DNA, the CDR3 is TGTGCCAGCAGCTTAGCGGCGGGTAATGGCTACACCTTC.